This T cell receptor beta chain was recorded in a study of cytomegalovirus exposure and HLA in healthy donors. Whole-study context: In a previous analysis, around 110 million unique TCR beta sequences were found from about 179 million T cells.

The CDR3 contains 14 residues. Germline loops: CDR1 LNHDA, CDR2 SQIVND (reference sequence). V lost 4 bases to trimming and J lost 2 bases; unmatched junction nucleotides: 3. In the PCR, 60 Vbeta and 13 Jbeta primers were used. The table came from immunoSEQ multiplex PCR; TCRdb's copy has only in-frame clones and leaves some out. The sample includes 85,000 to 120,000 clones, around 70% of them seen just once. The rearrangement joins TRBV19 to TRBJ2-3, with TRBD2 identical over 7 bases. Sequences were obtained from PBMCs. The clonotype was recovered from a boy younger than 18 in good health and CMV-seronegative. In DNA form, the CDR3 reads TGTGCCAGTAGTACGGGACTACACACAGATACGCAGTATTTT. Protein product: CASSTGLHTDTQYF. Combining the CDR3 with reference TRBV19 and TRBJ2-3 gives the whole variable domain DGGITQSPKYLFRKEGQNVTLSCEQNLNHDAMYWYRQDPGQGLRLIYYSQIVNDFQKGDIAEGYSVSREKKESFPLTVTSAQKNPTAFYLCASSTGLHTDTQYFGPGTRLTVL.